This T cell receptor beta chain came from a study of metastatic and nonmetastatic thyroid tumors. About the research overall: Comparison of repertoires was carried out across blood and tumor or nodule tissue from malignant and benign thyroid patients.

The sample holds many counts of this clone. With a much larger clone just one base away, this may be a read error. The CDR3 extends over 18 amino acids. Germline V gene sequence: CDR1 DFQATT, CDR2 SNEGSKA (reference sequence). Patients underwent thyroid surgery, and none had received any treatment before it. TCRdb redid the clone calls on the PCR reads using MiXCR. Of nearly 15,000 clones in the sample, roughly a fifth were seen once. The chain links TRBV20-1 to TRBJ2-1; 9 nucleotides align to TRBD2. Sample: blood. This TCR was recovered from a female donor with papillary thyroid cancer or a benign thyroid nodule (not recorded which). Some clones in this sample may be carry-over from other donors' samples. The CDR3: CSALDDNVAGVPYNEQLF. The CDR3 region has the DNA TGCAGTGCTCTCGACGACAATGTAGCGGGGGTACCCTACAATGAGCAGCTCTTC.